The entry below describes one T cell receptor beta chain. The CDR3 loop spans 15 amino acids. V was shortened by 5 bases and J by 2 bases, with 13 bases between the two germline ends. Germline CDR1 and CDR2: SEHNR and FQNEAQ (reference sequence). Participants had their cohort set by participant-reported clinical history. The entry originates in a study of blood T cell repertoires in COVID-19. Measured with immunoSEQ multiplex PCR; TCRdb has only the in-frame clones, and not every one. The data contain about 260,000 clones, 70% to 90% of them singletons. This chain connects TRBV7-9 to TRBJ2-1, with D possibly matching TRBD2 (6 bases). The sequence was obtained from a man in his forties or fifties who had been exposed to COVID-19. The sample taken for sequencing was PBMCs or T cells enriched from blood (not recorded which). The CDR3: CASSPHGGAYNEQFF. The DNA for the CDR3 is TGTGCCAGCAGCCCCCACGGCGGGGCCTACAATGAGCAGTTCTTC. The full variable domain, its missing parts supplied by reference TRBV7-9 and TRBJ2-1, is DTGVSQNPRHKITKRGQNVTFRCDPISEHNRLYWYRQTLGQGPEFLTYFQNEAQLEKSRLLSDRFSAERPKGSFSTLEIQRTEQGDSAMYLCASSPHGGAYNEQFFGPGTRLTVL.